This TCR beta chain emerged from a study of beta chain features in type 1 diabetes. About the study: Age, gender, cell numbers and subset yield matched between patients and controls.

Expressed TCRB transcripts were sequenced because the isolated RNA had all been reverse transcribed beforehand. Naive, central memory and regulatory T cell samples averaged roughly 3.8 million reads. Clones were read by immunoSEQ multiplex PCR, and TCRdb kept only the in-frame ones, dropping some. The sample records over 700,000 clones, 15% to 20% being singletons. CD45RO/CCR7/CD25/CD127/CD95/CD27 sorting isolated CD4+ naive, central memory, regulatory and stem cell-like memory cells. Sequencing was performed on naive CD4+ T cells from blood. This receptor was identified in a woman between 18 and 29 years old in good health.

CDR3 nucleotides: TGTGCCAGCAGCTTAGCGTCTGGGGGCACCTACGAGCAGTACTTC. It is translated as CASSLASGGTYEQYF. The chain employs TRBV7-9 and TRBJ2-7; a possible D gene is TRBD1 (6 bases). The V gene's germline CDR1 is SEHNR and CDR2 FQNEAQ (reference sequence). The length of the CDR3 is 15 residues. Trimming took off 0 bases at V and 2 bases at J, with 11 bases between the two ends.